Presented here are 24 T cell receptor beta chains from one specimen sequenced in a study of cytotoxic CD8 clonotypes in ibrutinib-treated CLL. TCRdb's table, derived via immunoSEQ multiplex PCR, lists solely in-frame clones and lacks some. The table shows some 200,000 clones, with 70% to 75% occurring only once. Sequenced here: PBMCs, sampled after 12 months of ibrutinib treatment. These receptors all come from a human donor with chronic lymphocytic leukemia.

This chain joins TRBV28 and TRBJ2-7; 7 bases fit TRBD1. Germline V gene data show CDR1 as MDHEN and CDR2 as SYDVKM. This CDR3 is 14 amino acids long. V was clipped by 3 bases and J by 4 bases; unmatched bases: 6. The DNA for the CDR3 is TGTGCCAGCAGTTTGTACAGGGGTCGATACGAGCAGTACTTC. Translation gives CASSLYRGRYEQYF.

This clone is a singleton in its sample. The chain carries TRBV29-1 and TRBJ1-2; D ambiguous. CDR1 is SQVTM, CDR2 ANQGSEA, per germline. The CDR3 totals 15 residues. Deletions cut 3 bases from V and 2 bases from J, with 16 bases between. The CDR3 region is CSVDPRSKKNYGYTF. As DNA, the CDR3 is TGCAGCGTTGACCCCAGGTCTAAGAAAAACTATGGCTACACCTTC.

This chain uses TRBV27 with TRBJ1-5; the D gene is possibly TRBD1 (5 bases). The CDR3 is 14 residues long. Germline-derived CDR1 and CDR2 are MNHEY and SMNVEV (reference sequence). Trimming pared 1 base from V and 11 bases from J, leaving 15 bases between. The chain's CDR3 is CASSLCDSLEAQHF. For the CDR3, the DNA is TGTGCCAGCAGTTTATGTGACAGTCTGGAGGCCCAGCATTTT.

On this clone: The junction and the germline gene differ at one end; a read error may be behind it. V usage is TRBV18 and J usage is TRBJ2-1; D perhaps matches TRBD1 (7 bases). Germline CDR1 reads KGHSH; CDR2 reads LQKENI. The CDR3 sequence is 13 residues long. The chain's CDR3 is CASSQSRDRPGVF. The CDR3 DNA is TGTGCCAGCTCACAGTCCCGGGACAGACCGGGGGTCTTC.

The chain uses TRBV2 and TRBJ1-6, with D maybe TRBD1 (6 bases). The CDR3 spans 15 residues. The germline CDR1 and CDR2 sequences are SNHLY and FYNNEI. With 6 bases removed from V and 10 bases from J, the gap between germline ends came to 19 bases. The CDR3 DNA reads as TGTGCCAGCAGCCCCGCAGGGGCAATAGGCTCACCCCTCCACTTT. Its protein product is CASSPAGAIGSPLHF.

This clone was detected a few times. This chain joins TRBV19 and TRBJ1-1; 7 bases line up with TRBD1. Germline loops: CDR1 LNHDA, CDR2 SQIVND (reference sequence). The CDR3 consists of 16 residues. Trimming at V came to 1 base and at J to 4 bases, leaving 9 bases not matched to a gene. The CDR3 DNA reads TGTGCCAGTAGTATAGTTGGGGCAGGGGGGCCCACTGAAGCTTTCTTT. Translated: CASSIVGAGGPTEAFF.

The CDR3 coding sequence is TGCGCCAGCAGCAACTATCAGGGGGCAAGCTCTGGAAACACCATATATTTT. The encoded protein is CASSNYQGASSGNTIYF. V and J are TRBV4-1 and TRBJ1-3; 8 positions match TRBD1. J lost 0 bases, V lost 5 bases, and 9 bases had no gene match. Germline CDR1 is MGHRA and CDR2 is YSYEKL. The CDR3 has 17 amino acids.

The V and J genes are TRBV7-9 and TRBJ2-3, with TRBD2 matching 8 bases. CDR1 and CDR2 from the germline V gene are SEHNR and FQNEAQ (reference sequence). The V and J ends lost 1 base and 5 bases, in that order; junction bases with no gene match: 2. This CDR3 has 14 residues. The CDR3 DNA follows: TGTGCCAGCAGCTTAGGGCGGGGGGAAGATACGCAGTATTTT. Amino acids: CASSLGRGEDTQYF.

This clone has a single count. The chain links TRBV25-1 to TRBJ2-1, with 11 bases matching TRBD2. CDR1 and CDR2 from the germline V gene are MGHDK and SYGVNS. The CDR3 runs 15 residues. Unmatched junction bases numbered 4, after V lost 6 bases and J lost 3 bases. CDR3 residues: CASRLGTSGYNEQFF. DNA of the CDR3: TGTGCCAGCAGACTAGGGACTAGCGGCTACAATGAGCAGTTCTTC.

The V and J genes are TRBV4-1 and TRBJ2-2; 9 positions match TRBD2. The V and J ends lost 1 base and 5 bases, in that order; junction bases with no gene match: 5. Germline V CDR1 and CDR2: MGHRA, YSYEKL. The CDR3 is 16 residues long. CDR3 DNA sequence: TGCGCCAGCAGCCAAGCGCTAGCGGGACGGACCGGGGAGCTGTTTTTT. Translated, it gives CASSQALAGRTGELFF.

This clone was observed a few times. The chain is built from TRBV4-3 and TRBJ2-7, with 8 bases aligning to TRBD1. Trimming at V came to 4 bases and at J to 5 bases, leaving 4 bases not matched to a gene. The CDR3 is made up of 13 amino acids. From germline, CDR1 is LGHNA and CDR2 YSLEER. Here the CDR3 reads CASSPAGGHEQYF. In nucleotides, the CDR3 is TGCGCCAGCAGCCCAGCAGGGGGCCACGAGCAGTACTTC.

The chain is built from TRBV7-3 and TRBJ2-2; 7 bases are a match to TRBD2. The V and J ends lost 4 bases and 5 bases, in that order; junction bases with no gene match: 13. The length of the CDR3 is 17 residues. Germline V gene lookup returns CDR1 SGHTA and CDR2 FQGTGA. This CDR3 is CASSSHSGLTTTGELFF. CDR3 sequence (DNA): TGTGCCAGCAGCTCCCACTCGGGACTAACTACGACCGGGGAGCTGTTTTTT.

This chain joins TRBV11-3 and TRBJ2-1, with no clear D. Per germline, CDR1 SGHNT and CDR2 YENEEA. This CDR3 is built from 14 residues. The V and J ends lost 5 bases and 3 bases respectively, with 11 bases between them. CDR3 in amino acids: CASSHKDGYNEQFF. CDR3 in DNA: TGTGCCAGCAGCCACAAAGATGGCTACAATGAGCAGTTCTTC.

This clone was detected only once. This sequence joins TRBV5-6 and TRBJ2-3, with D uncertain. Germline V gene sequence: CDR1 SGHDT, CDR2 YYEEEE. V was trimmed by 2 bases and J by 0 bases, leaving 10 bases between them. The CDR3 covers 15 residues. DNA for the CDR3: TGTGCCAGCAGCTTTTGGGTCCTAAGCACAGATACGCAGTATTTT. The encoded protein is CASSFWVLSTDTQYF.

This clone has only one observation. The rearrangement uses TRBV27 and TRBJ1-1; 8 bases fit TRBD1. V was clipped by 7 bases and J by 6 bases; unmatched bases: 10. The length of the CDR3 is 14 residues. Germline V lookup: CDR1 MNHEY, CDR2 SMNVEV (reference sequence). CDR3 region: CASTPLGRGPEAFF. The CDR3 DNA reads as TGTGCCAGCACCCCGCTAGGCAGGGGGCCTGAAGCTTTCTTT.

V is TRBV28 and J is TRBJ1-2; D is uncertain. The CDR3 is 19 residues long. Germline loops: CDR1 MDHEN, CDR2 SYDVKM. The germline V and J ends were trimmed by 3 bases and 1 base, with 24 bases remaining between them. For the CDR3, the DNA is TGTGCCAGCAGTTTCTCCTCAGCAAGTAAATTACCCTATAACTATGGCTACACCTTC. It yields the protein CASSFSSASKLPYNYGYTF.

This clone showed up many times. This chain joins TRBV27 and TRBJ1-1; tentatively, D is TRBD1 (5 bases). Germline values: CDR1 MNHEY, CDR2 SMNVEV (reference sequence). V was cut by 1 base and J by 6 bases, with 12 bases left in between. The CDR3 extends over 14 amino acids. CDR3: CASSLFSGSAEAFF. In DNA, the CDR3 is TGTGCCAGCAGTTTATTTTCAGGGAGCGCTGAAGCTTTCTTT.

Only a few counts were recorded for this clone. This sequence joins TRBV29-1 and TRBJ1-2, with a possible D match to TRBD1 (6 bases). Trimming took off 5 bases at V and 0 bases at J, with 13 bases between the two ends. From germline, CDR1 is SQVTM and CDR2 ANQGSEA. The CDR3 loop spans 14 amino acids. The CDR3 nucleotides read TGCAGCGTTCTAAGGGGGTCAGCTAACTATGGCTACACCTTC. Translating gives CSVLRGSANYGYTF.

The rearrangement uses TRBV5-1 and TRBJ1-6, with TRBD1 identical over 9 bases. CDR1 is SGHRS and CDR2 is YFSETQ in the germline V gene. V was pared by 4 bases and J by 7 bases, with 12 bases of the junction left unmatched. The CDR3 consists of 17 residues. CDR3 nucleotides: TGCGCCAGCAGCCCACGGGACAGGGAAGGGAGAAATTCACCCCTCCACTTT. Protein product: CASSPRDREGRNSPLHF.

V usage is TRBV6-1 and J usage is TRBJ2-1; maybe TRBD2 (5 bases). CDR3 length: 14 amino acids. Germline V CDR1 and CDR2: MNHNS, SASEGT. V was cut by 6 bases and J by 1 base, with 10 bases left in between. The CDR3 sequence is CASREGRSYNEQFF. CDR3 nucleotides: TGTGCCAGCAGAGAGGGAAGATCCTACAATGAGCAGTTCTTC.

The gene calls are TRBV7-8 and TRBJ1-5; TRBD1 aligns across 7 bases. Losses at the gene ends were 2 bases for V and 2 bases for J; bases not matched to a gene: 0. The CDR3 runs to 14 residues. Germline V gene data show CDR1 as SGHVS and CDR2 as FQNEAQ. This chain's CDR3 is CASSLTGGNQPQHF. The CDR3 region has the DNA TGTGCCAGCAGCTTAACAGGGGGCAATCAGCCCCAGCATTTT.

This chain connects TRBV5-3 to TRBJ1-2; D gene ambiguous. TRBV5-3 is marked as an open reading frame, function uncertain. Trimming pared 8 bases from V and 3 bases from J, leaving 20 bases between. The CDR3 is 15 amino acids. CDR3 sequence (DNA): TGTGCCAGCATATCGCCATCGGGAGTGGACTATGGCTACACCTTC. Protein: CASISPSGVDYGYTF.

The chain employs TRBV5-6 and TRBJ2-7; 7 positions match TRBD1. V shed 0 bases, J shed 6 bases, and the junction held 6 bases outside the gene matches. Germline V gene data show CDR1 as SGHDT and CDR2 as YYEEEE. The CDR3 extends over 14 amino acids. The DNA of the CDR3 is TGTGCCAGCAGCTTGGTAGACAGGGACGGCGAGCAGTACTTC. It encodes CASSLVDRDGEQYF.

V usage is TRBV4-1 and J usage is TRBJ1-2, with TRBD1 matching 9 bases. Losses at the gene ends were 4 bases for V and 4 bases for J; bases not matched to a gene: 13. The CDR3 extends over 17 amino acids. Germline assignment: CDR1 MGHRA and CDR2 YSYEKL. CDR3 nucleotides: TGCGCCAGCAGCCCCCAGGAAGAGGACAGGGGCGTCTATGGCTACACCTTC. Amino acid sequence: CASSPQEEDRGVYGYTF.